The clone carrying this T cell receptor (beta chain) was seen only a few times. One entry per CDR3 protein results from TCRdb running MiXCR on the 5' RACE reads. Here the sample spans about 160,000 distinct CDR3 sequences, around 17% being singletons. The V end lost 1 base, the J end lost 4 bases, and 16 bases lay between the germline ends. This CDR3 contains 15 residues. From germline, CDR1 is DFQATT and CDR2 SNEGSKA (reference sequence). The data were taken from a study of CD8 T cells in ankylosing spondylitis. The genes are TRBV20-1 and TRBJ1-1; possible D gene TRBD1, 5 bases. This sequence was found in a male donor with ankylosing spondylitis or in good health (not recorded which). Sequenced input: blood, either unsorted or a sorted T cell fraction (not recorded which). The CDR3 loop reads CSARATGGGVTEAFF. CDR3 coding DNA: TGCAGTGCTAGAGCAACTGGGGGGGGGGTCACTGAAGCTTTCTTT.